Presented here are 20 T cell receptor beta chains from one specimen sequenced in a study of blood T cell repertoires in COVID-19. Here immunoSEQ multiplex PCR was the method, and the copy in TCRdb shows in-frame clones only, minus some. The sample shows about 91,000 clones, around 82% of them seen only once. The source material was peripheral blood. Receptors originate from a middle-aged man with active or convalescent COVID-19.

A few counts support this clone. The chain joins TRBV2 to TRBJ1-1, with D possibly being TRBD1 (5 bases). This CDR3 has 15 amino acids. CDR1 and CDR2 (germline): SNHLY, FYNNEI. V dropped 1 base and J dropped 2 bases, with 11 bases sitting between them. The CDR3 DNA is TGTGCCAGCAGTGAAGGCCAGGGATATAACACTGAAGCTTTCTTT. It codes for CASSEGQGYNTEAFF.

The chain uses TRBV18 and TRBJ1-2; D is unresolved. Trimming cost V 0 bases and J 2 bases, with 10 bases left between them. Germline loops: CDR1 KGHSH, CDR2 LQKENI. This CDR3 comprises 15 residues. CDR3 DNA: TGTGCCAGCTCACCACCGTTTATAGCGAACTATGGCTACACCTTC. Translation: CASSPPFIANYGYTF.

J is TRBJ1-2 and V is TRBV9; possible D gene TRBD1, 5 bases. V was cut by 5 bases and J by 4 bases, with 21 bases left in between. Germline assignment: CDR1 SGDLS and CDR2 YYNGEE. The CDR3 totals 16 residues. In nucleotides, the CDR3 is TGTGCCAGCAGTTCCCAGTGGGGCAGTCTAAGCTATGGCTACACCTTC. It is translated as CASSSQWGSLSYGYTF. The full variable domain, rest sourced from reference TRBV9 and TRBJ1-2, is DSGVTQTPKHLITATGQRVTLRCSPRSGDLSVYWYQQSLDQGLQFLIQYYNGEERAKGNILERFSAQQFPDLHSELNLSSLELGDSALYFCASSSQWGSLSYGYTFGSGTRLTVV.

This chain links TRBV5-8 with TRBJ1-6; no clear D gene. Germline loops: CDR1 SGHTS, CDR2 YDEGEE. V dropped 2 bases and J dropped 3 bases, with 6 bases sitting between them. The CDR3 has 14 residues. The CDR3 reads CASSLSIYNSPLHF. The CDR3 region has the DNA TGTGCCAGCAGCTTAAGCATCTATAATTCACCCCTCCACTTT.

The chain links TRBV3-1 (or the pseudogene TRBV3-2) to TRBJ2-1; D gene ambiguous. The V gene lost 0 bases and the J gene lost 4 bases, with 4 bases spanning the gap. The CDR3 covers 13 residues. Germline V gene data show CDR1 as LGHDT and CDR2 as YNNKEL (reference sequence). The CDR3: CASSQDVYNEQFF. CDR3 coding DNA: TGTGCCAGCAGCCAAGATGTATACAATGAGCAGTTCTTC.

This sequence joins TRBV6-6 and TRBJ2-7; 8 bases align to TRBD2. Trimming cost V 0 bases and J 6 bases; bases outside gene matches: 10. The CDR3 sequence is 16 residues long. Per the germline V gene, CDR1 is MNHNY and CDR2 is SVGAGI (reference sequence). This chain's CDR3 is CASSYSSPRGGSEQYV. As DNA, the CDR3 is TGTGCCAGCAGTTACTCTAGTCCCCGGGGGGGGTCCGAGCAGTACGTC.

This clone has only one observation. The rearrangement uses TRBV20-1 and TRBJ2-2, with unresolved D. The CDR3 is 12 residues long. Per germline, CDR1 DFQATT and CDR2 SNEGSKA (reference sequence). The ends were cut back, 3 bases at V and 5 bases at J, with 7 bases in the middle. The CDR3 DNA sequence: TGCAGTGCTAGTCAGATGACCGGGGAGCTGTTTTTT. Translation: CSASQMTGELFF.

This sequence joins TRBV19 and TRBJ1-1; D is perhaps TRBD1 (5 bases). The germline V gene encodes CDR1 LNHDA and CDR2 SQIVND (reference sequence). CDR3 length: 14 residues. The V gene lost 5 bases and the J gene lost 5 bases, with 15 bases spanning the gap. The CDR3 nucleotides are TGTGCCAGTAGTCAAGGGGCAGGGAGGACTGAAGCTTTCTTT. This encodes CASSQGAGRTEAFF.

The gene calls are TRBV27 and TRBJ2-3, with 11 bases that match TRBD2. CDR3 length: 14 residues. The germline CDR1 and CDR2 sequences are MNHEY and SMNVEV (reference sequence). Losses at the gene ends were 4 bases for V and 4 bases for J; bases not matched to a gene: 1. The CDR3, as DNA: TGTGCCAGCAGTTCGGGACTAGCGGCAGATACGCAGTATTTT. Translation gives CASSSGLAADTQYF.

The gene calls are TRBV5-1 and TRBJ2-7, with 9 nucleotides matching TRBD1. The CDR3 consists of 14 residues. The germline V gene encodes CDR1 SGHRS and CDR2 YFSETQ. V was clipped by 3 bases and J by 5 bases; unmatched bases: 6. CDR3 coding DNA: TGCGCCAGCAGCTCCGGGACAGGGATCCACGAGCAGTACTTC. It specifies CASSSGTGIHEQYF.

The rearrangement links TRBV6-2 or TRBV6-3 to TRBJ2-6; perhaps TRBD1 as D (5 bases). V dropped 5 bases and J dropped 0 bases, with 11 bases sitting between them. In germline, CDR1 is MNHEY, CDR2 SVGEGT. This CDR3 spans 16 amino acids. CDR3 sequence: CASSHQGISGANVLTF. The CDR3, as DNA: TGTGCCAGCAGTCACCAGGGTATCTCTGGGGCCAACGTCCTGACTTTC.

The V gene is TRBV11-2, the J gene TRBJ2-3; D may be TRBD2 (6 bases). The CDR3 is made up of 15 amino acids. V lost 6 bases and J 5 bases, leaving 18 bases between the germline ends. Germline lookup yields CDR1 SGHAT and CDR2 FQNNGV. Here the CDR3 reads CASRTLRGGEDTQYF. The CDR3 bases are TGTGCCAGCAGAACACTACGTGGAGGGGAAGATACGCAGTATTTT.

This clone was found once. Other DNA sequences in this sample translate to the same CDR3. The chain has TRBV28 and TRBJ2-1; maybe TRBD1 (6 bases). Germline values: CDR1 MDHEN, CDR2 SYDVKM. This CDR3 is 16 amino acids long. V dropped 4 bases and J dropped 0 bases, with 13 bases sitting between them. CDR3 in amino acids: CASSSSGVSSYNEQFF. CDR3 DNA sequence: TGTGCCAGCAGTTCCTCAGGGGTCAGCTCCTACAATGAGCAGTTCTTC.

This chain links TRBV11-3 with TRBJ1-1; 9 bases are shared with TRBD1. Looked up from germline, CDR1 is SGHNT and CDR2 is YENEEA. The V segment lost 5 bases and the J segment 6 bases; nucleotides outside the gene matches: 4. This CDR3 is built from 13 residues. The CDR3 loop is CASSRDREAEAFF. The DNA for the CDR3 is TGTGCCAGCAGCCGGGACAGGGAAGCTGAAGCTTTCTTT.

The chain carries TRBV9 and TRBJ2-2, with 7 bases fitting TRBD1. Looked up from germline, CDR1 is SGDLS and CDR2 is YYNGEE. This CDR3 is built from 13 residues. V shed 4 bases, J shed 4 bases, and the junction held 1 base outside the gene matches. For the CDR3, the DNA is TGTGCCAGCAGCCCAGGGGGCACCGGGGAGCTGTTTTTT. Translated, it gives CASSPGGTGELFF.

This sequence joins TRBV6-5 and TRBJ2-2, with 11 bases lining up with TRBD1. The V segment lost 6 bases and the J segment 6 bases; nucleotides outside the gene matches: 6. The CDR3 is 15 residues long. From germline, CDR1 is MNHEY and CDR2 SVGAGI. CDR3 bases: TGTGCCAGCAGCCGGACAGGGGGCCGGTCCGGGGAGCTGTTTTTT. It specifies CASSRTGGRSGELFF.

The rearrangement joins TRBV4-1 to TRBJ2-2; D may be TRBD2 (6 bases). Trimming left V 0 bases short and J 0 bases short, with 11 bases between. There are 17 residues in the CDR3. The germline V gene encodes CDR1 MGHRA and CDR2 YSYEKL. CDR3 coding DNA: TGCGCCAGCAGCCAAGAGGGGTGGGGGGCGAACACCGGGGAGCTGTTTTTT. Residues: CASSQEGWGANTGELFF.

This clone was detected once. The CDR3 region is CASSPGGGSYNEQFF. Here the CDR3 DNA reads TGTGCCAGCAGCCCGGGGGGGGGCTCCTACAATGAGCAGTTCTTC. The chain combines TRBV7-2 with TRBJ2-1, with 8 bases aligning to TRBD2. After removal of 5 bases from V and 0 bases from J, the junction contained 3 bases not matched to a gene. This CDR3 comprises 15 residues. CDR1 is SGHTA and CDR2 is FQGNSA in the germline V gene.

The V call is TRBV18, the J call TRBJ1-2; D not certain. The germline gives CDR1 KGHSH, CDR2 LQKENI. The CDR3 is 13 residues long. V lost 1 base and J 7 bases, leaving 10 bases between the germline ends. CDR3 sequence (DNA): TGTGCCAGCTCACCACGGGAGGAAGCTGGCTACACCTTC. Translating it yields CASSPREEAGYTF.

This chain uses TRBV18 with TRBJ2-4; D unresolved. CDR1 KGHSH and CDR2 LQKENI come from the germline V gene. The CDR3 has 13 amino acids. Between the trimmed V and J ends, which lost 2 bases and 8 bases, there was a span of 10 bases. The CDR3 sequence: CASSPASSDIQYF. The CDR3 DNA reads TGTGCCAGCTCACCAGCTTCCTCGGACATTCAGTACTTC.